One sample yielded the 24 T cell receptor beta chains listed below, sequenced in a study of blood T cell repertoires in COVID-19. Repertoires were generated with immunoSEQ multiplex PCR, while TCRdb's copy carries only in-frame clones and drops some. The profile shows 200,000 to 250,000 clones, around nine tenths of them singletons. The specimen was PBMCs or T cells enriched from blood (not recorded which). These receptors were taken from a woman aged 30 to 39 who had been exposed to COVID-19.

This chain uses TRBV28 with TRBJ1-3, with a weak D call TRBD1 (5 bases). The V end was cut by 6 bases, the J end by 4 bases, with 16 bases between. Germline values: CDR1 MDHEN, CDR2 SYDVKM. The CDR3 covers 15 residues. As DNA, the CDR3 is TGTGCCAGCAGGTATGGGGCAACTCAAGGAAACACCATATATTTT. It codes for CASRYGATQGNTIYF.

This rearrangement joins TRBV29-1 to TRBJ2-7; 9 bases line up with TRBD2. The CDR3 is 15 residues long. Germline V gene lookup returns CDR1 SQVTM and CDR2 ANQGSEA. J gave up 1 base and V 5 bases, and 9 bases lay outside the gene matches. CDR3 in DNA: TGCAGCGTTTTTAGCGGGAGCGCGAGGTCCTACGAGCAGTACTTC. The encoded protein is CSVFSGSARSYEQYF.

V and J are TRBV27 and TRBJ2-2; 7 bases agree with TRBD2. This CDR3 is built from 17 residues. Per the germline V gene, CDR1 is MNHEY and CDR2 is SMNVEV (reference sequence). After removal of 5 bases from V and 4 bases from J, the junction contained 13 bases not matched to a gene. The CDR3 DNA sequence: TGTGCCAGCAGTCCCTACGACGGGCGGGAGAGCACCGGGGAGCTGTTTTTT. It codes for CASSPYDGRESTGELFF.

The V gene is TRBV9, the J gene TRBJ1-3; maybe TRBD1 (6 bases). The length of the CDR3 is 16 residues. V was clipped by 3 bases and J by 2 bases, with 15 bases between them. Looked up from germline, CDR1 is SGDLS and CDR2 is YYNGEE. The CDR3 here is CASSEGQGVTGNTIYF. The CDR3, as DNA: TGTGCCAGCAGCGAGGGACAAGGGGTAACTGGAAACACCATATATTTT.

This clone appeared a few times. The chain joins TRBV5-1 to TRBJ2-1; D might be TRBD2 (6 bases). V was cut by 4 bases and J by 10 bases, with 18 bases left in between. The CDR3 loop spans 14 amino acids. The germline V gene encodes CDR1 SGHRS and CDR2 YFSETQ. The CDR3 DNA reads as TGCGCCAGCAGCCTCCGACTAGATGTAGGGGAGCAGTTCTTC. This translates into CASSLRLDVGEQFF. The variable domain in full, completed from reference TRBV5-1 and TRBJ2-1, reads KAGVTQTPRYLIKTRGQQVTLSCSPISGHRSVSWYQQTPGQGLQFLFEYFSETQRNKGNFPGRFSGRQFSNSRSEMNVSTLELGDSALYLCASSLRLDVGEQFFGPGTRLTVL.

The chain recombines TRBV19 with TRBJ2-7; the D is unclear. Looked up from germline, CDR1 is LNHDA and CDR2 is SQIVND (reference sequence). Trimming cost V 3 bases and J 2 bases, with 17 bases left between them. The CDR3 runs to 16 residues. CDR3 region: CASSINPNPLPYEQYF. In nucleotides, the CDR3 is TGTGCCAGTAGTATTAATCCCAATCCACTCCCCTACGAGCAGTACTTC.

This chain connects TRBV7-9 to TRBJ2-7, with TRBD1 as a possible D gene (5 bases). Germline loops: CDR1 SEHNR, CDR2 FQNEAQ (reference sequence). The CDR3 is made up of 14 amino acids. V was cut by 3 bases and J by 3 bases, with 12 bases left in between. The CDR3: CASSFMGQGYEQYF. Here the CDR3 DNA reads TGTGCCAGCAGCTTTATGGGGCAGGGCTACGAGCAGTACTTC.

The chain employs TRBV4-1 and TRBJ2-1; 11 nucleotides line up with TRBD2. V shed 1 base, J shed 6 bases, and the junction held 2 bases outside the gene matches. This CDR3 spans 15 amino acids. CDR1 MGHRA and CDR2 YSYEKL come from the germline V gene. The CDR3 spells CASSQGGLAANEQFF. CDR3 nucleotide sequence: TGCGCCAGCAGCCAAGGGGGACTAGCGGCCAATGAGCAGTTCTTC.

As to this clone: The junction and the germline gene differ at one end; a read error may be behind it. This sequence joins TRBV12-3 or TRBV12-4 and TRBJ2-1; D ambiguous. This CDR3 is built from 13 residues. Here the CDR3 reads CATLQSSYNGQFF. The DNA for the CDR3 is TGTGCCACGCTACAGAGCTCCTACAATGGGCAGTTCTTC.

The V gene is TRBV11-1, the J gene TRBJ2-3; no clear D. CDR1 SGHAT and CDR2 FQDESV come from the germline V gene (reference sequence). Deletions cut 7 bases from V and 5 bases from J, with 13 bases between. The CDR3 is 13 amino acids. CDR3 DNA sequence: TGTGCCAGCACCCAGGATCCTGGAGATACGCAGTATTTT. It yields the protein CASTQDPGDTQYF.

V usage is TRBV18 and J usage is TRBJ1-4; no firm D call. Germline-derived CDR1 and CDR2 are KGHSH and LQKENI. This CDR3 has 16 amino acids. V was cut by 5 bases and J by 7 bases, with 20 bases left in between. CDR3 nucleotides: TGTGCCAGCTCATCAGGAACGGGATGGTTGGGTGAAAAACTGTTTTTT. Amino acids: CASSSGTGWLGEKLFF.

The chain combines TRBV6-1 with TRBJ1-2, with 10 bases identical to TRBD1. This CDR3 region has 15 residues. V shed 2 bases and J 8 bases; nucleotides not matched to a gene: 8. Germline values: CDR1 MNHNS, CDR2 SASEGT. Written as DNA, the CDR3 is TGTGCCAGCAGTGAAATATGGGACAGGGGAGCAGGCTACACCTTC. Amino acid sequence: CASSEIWDRGAGYTF.

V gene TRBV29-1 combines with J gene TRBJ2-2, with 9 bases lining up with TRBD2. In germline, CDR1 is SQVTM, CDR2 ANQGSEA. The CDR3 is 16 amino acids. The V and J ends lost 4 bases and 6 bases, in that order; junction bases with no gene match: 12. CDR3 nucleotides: TGCAGCGTTGGGGGCGGATCAGCGGGAGGTGCCGGGGAGCTGTTTTTT. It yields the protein CSVGGGSAGGAGELFF.

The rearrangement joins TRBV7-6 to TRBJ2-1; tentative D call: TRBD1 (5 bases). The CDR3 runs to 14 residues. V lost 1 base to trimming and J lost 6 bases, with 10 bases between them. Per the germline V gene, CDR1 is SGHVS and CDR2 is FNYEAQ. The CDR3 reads CASSLVQELNEQFF. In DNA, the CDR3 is TGTGCCAGCAGCTTAGTACAGGAACTCAATGAGCAGTTCTTC. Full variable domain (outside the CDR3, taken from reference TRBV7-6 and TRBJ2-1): GAGVSQSPRYKVTKRGQDVALRCDPISGHVSLYWYRQALGQGPEFLTYFNYEAQQDKSGLPNDRFSAERPEGSISTLTIQRTEQRDSAMYRCASSLVQELNEQFFGPGTRLTVL.

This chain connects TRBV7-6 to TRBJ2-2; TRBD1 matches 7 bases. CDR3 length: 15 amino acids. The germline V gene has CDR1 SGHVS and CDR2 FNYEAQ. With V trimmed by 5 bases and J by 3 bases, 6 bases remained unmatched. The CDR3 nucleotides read TGTGCCAGCAGCCATCCGGGACAGTACACCGGGGAGCTGTTTTTT. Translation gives CASSHPGQYTGELFF.

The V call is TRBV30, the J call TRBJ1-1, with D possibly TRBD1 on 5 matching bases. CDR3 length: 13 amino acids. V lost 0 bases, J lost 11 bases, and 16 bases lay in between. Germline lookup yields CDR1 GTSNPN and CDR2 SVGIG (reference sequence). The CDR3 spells CAWSVLGGVSAFF. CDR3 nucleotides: TGTGCCTGGAGTGTATTGGGGGGGGTGAGTGCTTTCTTT. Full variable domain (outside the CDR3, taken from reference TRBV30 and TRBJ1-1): SQTIHQWPATLVQPVGSPLSLECTVEGTSNPNLYWYRQAAGRGLQLLFYSVGIGQISSEVPQNLSASRPQDRQFILSSKKLLLSDSGFYLCAWSVLGGVSAFFGQGTRLTVV.

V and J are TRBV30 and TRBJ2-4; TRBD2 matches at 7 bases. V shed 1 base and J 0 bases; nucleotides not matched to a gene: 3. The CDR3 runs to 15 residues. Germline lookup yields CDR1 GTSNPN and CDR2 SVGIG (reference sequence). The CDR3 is CAWSERGVAKNIQYF. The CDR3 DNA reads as TGTGCCTGGAGTGAACGGGGGGTAGCCAAAAACATTCAGTACTTC. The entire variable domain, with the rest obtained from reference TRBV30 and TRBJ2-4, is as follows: SQTIHQWPATLVQPVGSPLSLECTVEGTSNPNLYWYRQAAGRGLQLLFYSVGIGQISSEVPQNLSASRPQDRQFILSSKKLLLSDSGFYLCAWSERGVAKNIQYFGAGTRLSVL.

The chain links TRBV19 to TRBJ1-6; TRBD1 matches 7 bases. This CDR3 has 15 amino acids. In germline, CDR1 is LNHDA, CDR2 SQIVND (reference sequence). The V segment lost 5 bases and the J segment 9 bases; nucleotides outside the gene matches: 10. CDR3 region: CASSATQGTASPLHF. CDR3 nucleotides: TGTGCCAGTAGTGCGACACAGGGGACAGCTTCACCCCTCCACTTT.

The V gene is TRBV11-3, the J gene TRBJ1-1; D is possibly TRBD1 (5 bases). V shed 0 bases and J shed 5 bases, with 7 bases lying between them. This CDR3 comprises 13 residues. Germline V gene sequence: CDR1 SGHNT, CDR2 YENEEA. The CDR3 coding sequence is TGTGCCAGCAGCTTAGAAAGGGGAACTGAAGCTTTCTTT. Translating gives CASSLERGTEAFF.

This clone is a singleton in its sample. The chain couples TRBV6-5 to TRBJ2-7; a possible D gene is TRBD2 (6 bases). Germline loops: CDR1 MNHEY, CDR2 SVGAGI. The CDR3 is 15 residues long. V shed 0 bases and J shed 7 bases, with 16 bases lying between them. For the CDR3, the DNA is TGTGCCAGCAGTTACTCGGGGGACTGGGGTCGTGAGCAGTACTTC. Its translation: CASSYSGDWGREQYF.

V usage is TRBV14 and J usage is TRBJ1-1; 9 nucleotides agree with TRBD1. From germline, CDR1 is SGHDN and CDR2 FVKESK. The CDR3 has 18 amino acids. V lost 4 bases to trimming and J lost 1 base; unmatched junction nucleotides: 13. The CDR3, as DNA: TGTGCCAGCAGCCCCATATTACCCCGACAGGGGGAGAACACTGAAGCTTTCTTT. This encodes CASSPILPRQGENTEAFF.

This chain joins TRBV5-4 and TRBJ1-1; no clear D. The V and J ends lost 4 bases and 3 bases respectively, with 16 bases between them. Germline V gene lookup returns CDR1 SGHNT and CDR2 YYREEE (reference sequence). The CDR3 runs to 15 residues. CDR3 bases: TGTGCCAGCAGCCAGCTGGGAGAAGATGACACTGAAGCTTTCTTT. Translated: CASSQLGEDDTEAFF.

The DNA of the CDR3 is TGTGCCAGCAAGCGTCAGATAAGCAATCAGCCCCAGCATTTT. It translates to CASKRQISNQPQHF. The chain carries TRBV28 and TRBJ1-5, with D unresolved. V lost 7 bases and J lost 1, with 11 bases in between. Germline V lookup: CDR1 MDHEN, CDR2 SYDVKM. CDR3 length equals 14 residues.

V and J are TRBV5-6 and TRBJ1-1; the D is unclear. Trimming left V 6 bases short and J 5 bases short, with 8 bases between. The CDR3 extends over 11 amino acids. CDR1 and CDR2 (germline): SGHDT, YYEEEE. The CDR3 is CASTLGTEAFF. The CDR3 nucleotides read TGTGCCAGCACTCTCGGGACTGAAGCTTTCTTT. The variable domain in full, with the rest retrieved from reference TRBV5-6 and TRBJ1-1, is DAGVTQSPTHLIKTRGQQVTLRCSPKSGHDTVSWYQQALGQGPQFIFQYYEEEERQRGNFPDRFSGHQFPNYSSELNVNALLLGDSALYLCASTLGTEAFFGQGTRLTVV.